This record looks at one T cell receptor (beta chain) sequence and its context. Antigen unknown. With the read ending 3 residues before the CDR3 end, the germline J gene is used to fill in that end. These data belong to a study of T cells in women clearing cervical HPV infection. Overall study results and limits: Effector/memory and HPV-specific T cells were not isolated, and association timing is unknown.

Method: immunoSEQ multiplex PCR; TCRdb's copy keeps in-frame clones and lacks some. Its listing shows 27,000 or so clones. Unmatched junction bases numbered 6, after V lost 3 bases and J lost 4 bases. From germline, CDR1 is MDHEN and CDR2 SYDVKM. The CDR3 loop spans 15 amino acids. This receptor was identified in a woman between 18 and 70 years old with a cervical HPV16 infection that either progressed to CIN3+ or cleared (not recorded which). The sequencing sample was made of blood buffy coat. The V gene is TRBV28, the J gene TRBJ2-7, with 10 bases that match TRBD1. CDR3 protein: CASSFPDRGRYEQYF. Incomplete CDR3 DNA: TGTGCCAGCAGTTTCCCGGACAGGGGGAGGTACGAG.